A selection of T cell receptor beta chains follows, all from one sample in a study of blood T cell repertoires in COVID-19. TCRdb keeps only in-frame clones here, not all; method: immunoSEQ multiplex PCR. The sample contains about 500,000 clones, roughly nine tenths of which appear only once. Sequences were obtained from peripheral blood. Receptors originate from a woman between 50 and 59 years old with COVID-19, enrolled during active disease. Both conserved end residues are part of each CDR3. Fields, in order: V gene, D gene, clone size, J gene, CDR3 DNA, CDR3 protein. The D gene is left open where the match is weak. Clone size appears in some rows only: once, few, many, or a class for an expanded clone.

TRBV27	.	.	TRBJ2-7	TGTGCCAGCAGTTTTGGAGACAGTTCCTACGAGCAGTACTTC	CASSFGDSSYEQYF
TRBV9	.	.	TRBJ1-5	TGTGCCAGCAGCCCCCCCCCGTTTAGCAATCAGCCCCAGCATTTT	CASSPPPFSNQPQHF
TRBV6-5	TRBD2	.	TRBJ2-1	TGTGCCAGCAGTCCAGCGGGGGGGCTAGATGAGCAGTTCTTC	CASSPAGGLDEQFF
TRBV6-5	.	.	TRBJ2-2	TGTGCCAGCTGTAGGGGCACCGGGGAGCTGTTTTTT	CASCRGTGELFF
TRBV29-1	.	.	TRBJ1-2	TGCAGCGTTGAATCGTATGGCTACACCTTC	CSVESYGYTF
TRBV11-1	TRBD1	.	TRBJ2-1	TGTGCCAGCAGCTATACGGGACAGGGGGCCGGTGAGCAGTTCTTC	CASSYTGQGAGEQFF
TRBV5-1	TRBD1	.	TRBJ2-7	TGCGCCAGCAGCTTGACGGACGGACAGGACTACGAGCAGTACTTC	CASSLTDGQDYEQYF
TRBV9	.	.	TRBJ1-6	TGTGCCAGCAGCTCTCACCCCCACCCGGAGACTGGCTCCTATAATTCACCCCTCCACTTT	CASSSHPHPETGSYNSPLHF
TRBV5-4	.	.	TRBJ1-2	TGTGCCAGCAGCTTACGAGGGTACTATGGCTACACCTTC	CASSLRGYYGYTF
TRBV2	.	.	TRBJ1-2	TGTGCCAGCAGTGGACAGATCTATGGCTACACCTTC	CASSGQIYGYTF
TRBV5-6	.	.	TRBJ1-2	TGTGCCAGCAGCTTGGACAGGGAAATTGGCTACACCTTC	CASSLDREIGYTF
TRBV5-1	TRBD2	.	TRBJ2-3	TGCGCCAGCAGCTTGGCGGCGGGGGTTATCACAGATACGCAGTATTTT	CASSLAAGVITDTQYF
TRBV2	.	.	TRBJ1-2	TGTGCCAGCAGTGATGGCCACTCAGGGAAATTGGGCTATGGCTACACCTTC	CASSDGHSGKLGYGYTF
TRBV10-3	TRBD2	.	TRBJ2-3	TGTGCCATCAGTGACTCTAGCGGGGGGGTCACAGATACGCAGTATTTT	CAISDSSGGVTDTQYF
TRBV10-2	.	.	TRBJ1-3	TGCGCCAGCAGTGAGTCGGCAGGGGCCACGCTCCCGGGAAACACCATATATTTT	CASSESAGATLPGNTIYF
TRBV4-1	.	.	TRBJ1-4	TGCGCCAGCAGCCAAGTTGTGAGAGAAAAACTGTTTTTT	CASSQVVREKLFF
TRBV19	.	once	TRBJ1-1	TGTGCCAGTGTCCAAAGAACAACAGGGTGGGGGAACACTGAAGCTTTCTTT	CASVQRTTGWGNTEAFF
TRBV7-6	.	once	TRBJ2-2	TGTGCCAGCAGCTTAGGGGGCGCGAACACCGGGGAGCTGTTTTTT	CASSLGGANTGELFF
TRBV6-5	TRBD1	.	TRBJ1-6	TGTGCCAGCATCCTGGGACAGGGGGGTTCACCCCTCCACTTT	CASILGQGGSPLHF
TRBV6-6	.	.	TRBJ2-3	TGTGCCAGCAGTTACTTCGGCACAGATACGCAGTATTTT	CASSYFGTDTQYF
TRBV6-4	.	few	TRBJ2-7	TGTGCCAGCAGGAGACAATCGGGACAAGACTCCCAAAGCTCCTACGAGCAGTACTTC	CASRRQSGQDSQSSYEQYF
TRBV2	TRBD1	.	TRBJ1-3	TGTGCCAGCAGTGCCCGACAGGGGGCGAGGGGAAACACCATATATTTT	CASSARQGARGNTIYF
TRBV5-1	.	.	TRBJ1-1	TGCGCCAGCAGCTTGTTCTCAGGGGCTCGGACCACTGAAGCTTTCTTT	CASSLFSGARTTEAFF
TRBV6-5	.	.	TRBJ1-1	TGTGCCAGCAGTCGCAGGGACACTGAAGCTTTCTTT	CASSRRDTEAFF
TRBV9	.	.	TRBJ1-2	TGTGCCAGCAGCGTAGCGCGGGGGGCCGGTGACTATGGCTACACCTTC	CASSVARGAGDYGYTF
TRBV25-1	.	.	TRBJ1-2	TGTGCCAGCAGTGAATCGGGGAAGGGGGACTATGGCTACACCTTC	CASSESGKGDYGYTF
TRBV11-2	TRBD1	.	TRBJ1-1	TGTGCCAGCAGCCCCCAACAGGGGTCGTACACTGAAGCTTTCTTT	CASSPQQGSYTEAFF
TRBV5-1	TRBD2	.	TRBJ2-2	TGCGCCAGCAGCTTGGCCCCCGATTGGGCGGGGGGACTAAACACCGGGGAGCTGTTTTTT	CASSLAPDWAGGLNTGELFF
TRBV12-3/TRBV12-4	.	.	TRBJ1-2	TGTGCCAGCAGTCAAGAGGACACCTATGGCTACACCTTC	CASSQEDTYGYTF
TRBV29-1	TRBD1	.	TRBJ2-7	TGCAGCGCCGGACAGGGTTCCTACGAGCAGTACTTC	CSAGQGSYEQYF
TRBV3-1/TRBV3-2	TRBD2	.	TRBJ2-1	TGTGCCAGCAGCCCCCGGTTGAGCGGGGGCTCCGACAATGAGCAGTTCTTC	CASSPRLSGGSDNEQFF
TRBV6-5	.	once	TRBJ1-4	TGTGCCAGCAGTCCCGGAGGGGCAACTAATGAAAAACTGTTTTTT	CASSPGGATNEKLFF
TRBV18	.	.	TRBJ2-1	TGTGCCAGCTCACCACGAAACAGGGGTAGCGGCAATGAGCAGTTCTTC	CASSPRNRGSGNEQFF
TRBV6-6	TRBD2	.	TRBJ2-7	TGTGCCAGCAGTCTAGCGGGGGGGCCGTACGAGCAGTACTTC	CASSLAGGPYEQYF
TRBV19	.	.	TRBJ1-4	TGTGCCAGTAGTGTACCCCGGGACATGGGCGAAAAACTGTTTTTT	CASSVPRDMGEKLFF
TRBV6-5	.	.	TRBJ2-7	TGTGCCAGCAGCCCCCGGACACCTTACTACGAGCAGTACTTC	CASSPRTPYYEQYF
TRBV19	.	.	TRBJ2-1	TGTGCCAGTAGTCTATCGACAGTCAGTTCCATCAATGAGCAGTTCTTC	CASSLSTVSSINEQFF
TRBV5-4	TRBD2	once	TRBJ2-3	TGTGCCAGCAGCTCCCGATTTCCCGGGACTAGCACACAGTATTTT	CASSSRFPGTSTQYF
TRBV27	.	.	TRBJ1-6	TGTGCCAGCAAATTTTTCTCCTCGGGATCACCCCTCCACTTT	CASKFFSSGSPLHF
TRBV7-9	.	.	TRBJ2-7	TGTGCCAGCAGCTTAGCCGCCTGGAGCTCCTACGAGCAGTACTTC	CASSLAAWSSYEQYF
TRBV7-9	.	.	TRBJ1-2	TGTGCCAGCAGCTTTTCCCCTAACGATGGCTACACCTTC	CASSFSPNDGYTF
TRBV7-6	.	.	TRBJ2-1	TGTGCCAGCAGCTTAGAGTCGCTAGCCTCCTACAATGAGCAGTTCTTC	CASSLESLASYNEQFF
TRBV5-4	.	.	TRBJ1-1	TGTGCCAGCAGCTTGGGATCGCAGGGGAGCAGGACTGAAGCTTTCTTT	CASSLGSQGSRTEAFF
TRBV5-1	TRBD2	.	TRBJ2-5	TGCGCCAGCAGCAAACTAGCGGGTTATCAAGAGACCCAGTACTTC	CASSKLAGYQETQYF
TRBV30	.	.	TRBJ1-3	TGTGCCTGGAGTACCTCTCCGGGGTCTGGAAACACCATATATTTT	CAWSTSPGSGNTIYF
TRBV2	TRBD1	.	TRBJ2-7	TGTGCCAGCAGCGCCGACAGGGGGGAGCAGTACTTC	CASSADRGEQYF
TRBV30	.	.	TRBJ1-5	TGTGCCTGGAGTGTAAGCTGGGGGGACCGCAGTCAGCCCCAGCATTTT	CAWSVSWGDRSQPQHF
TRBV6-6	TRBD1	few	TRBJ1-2	TGTGCCAGCACTCAAGGGACAGGGGACTATGGCTACACCTTC	CASTQGTGDYGYTF
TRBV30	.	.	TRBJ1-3	TGTGCCTGGAGCCTCAGGTCCTCTGGAAACACCATATATTTT	CAWSLRSSGNTIYF